This T cell receptor (beta chain) stems from a study of CD8 T cells in ankylosing spondylitis. Whole-study results and caveats: Clones linked to disease, bearing a CD8+ phenotype, were relatively rare in peripheral blood. In reactive arthritis synovial fluid and blood, some motif variants had been reported before. It appeared that ankylosing spondylitis blood was characterized by a TCR beta motif of several highly homologous variants.

This CDR3 comprises 16 residues. Germline loops: CDR1 SGHVS, CDR2 FNYEAQ. The V gene lost 2 bases and the J gene lost 0 bases, with 8 bases spanning the gap. For TCR beta, libraries came from quantitative 5'-RACE with molecular barcodes. TCRdb re-analysed the 5' RACE reads in MiXCR, keeping a single row per CDR3 protein. The sample includes approximately 300,000 distinct CDR3 sequences, roughly 20% seen only once; the top ten take around 8%. Concerning this clonotype: Its antigen is currently unknown.

The chain is built from TRBV7-6 and TRBJ1-6; D is uncertain. This receptor was obtained from a male donor with ankylosing spondylitis or in good health (not recorded which). Sequenced input: blood, either unsorted or a sorted T cell fraction (not recorded which). The CDR3 here is CASSLMQSSYNSPLHF. The CDR3 nucleotides are TGTGCCAGCAGCTTAATGCAGAGCTCCTATAATTCACCCCTCCACTTT.